Shown below are 23 T cell receptor beta chains from a single sample sequenced in a study. From the RT-PCR reads, TCRdb called clonotypes with MiXCR, one entry per CDR3 protein. Of fewer than 800,000 distinct CDR3 sequences listed, more than 13% were seen once; the top ten hold roughly 4%. Sequenced sample: memory CD4+ T cells from blood. All receptors derive from a female donor in good health, serving as a healthy control.

This clonotype was found a few times. Written as DNA, the CDR3 is TGTGCCAGCAGCTTAGACCGGATTAGCAATCAGCCCCAGCATTTT. Translating gives CASSLDRISNQPQHF. The gene calls are TRBV7-2 and TRBJ1-5; D unclear. Germline lookup yields CDR1 SGHTA and CDR2 FQGNSA. The CDR3 contains 15 residues. The germline V and J ends were trimmed by 1 base and 0 bases, with 7 bases remaining between them.

This clonotype was detected only a few times. V and J are TRBV27 and TRBJ1-6, with D perhaps TRBD1 (5 bases). Germline V lookup: CDR1 MNHEY, CDR2 SMNVEV (reference sequence). Trimming left V 3 bases short and J 8 bases short, with 11 bases between. CDR3 length equals 14 residues. DNA of the CDR3: TGTGCCAGCAGTTTTGGGGCCGGAGATTCACCCCTCCACTTT. Translating it yields CASSFGAGDSPLHF.

This clonotype was recorded at least ten times. V and J are TRBV6-5 and TRBJ1-5; 7 nucleotides match TRBD1. The CDR3 totals 15 residues. V trimming: 6 bases; J trimming: 7 bases; junction bases outside the gene matches: 12. CDR1 and CDR2 from the germline V gene are MNHEY and SVGAGI. CDR3 sequence reads: CASRPGTDGGQPQHF. For the CDR3, the DNA is TGTGCCAGCAGACCCGGGACAGACGGAGGACAGCCCCAGCATTTT.

The table lists this clonotype with a few counts. The gene calls are TRBV5-1 and TRBJ1-2; D is undetermined. Trimming took off 3 bases at V and 7 bases at J, with 13 bases between the two ends. CDR1 and CDR2 (germline): SGHRS, YFSETQ. The CDR3 is 13 amino acids. CDR3 DNA sequence: TGCGCCAGCAGCTCCGTCGGGGTTCTTGGCTACACCTTC. It is translated as CASSSVGVLGYTF.

This sequence joins TRBV6-5 and TRBJ1-1; no clear D gene. V lost 1 base, J lost 1 base, and 7 bases lay in between. Germline loops: CDR1 MNHEY, CDR2 SVGAGI. This CDR3 has 14 amino acids. This CDR3 is CASSYWLSNTEAFF. The CDR3 region has the DNA TGTGCCAGCAGTTACTGGCTTTCGAACACTGAAGCTTTCTTT.

The chain carries TRBV28 and TRBJ2-3; D might be TRBD1 (7 bases). The germline CDR1 and CDR2 sequences are MDHEN and SYDVKM. This CDR3 is 16 amino acids long. V was pared by 4 bases and J by 0 bases, with 14 bases between. Written as DNA, the CDR3 is TGTGCCAGCAGTTCCGGCGGGACAGCTAGCACAGATACGCAGTATTTT. Its translation: CASSSGGTASTDTQYF.

This clonotype was recorded at least ten times. The chain couples TRBV6-4 to TRBJ2-2, with D perhaps given as TRBD1 or TRBD2 (5 bases each). This CDR3 spans 15 amino acids. The ends were cut back, 4 bases at V and 2 bases at J, with 11 bases in the middle. Germline-derived CDR1 and CDR2 are MRHNA and SNTAGT. The CDR3 nucleotides are TGTGCCAGCAGTGCCGGGACGGCTAACACCGGGGAGCTGTTTTTT. Its translation: CASSAGTANTGELFF.

This rearrangement joins TRBV5-4 to TRBJ2-6; D unresolved. This CDR3 contains 16 residues. With 2 bases removed from V and 1 base from J, the gap between germline ends came to 10 bases. Germline values: CDR1 SGHNT, CDR2 YYREEE (reference sequence). CDR3 coding DNA: TGTGCCAGCAGCTTTACCCTTCAATCTGGGGCCAACGTCCTGACTTTC. Translated: CASSFTLQSGANVLTF.

This clonotype was counted a few times. This chain links TRBV18 with TRBJ2-1; tentative D call: TRBD2 (5 bases). The CDR3 totals 15 residues. The V gene lost 2 bases and the J gene lost 5 bases, with 13 bases spanning the gap. The germline gives CDR1 KGHSH, CDR2 LQKENI. CDR3 in amino acids: CASSPVAGLNNEQFF. Written as DNA, the CDR3 is TGTGCCAGCTCACCAGTTGCGGGTCTGAACAATGAGCAGTTCTTC.

This clonotype was detected a few times. This chain links TRBV24-1 with TRBJ2-1; 9 bases fit TRBD2. J was trimmed by 6 bases and V by 1 base; bases with no gene match: 6. Germline V gene data show CDR1 as KGHDR and CDR2 as SFDVKD. The CDR3 totals 16 residues. The DNA for the CDR3 is TGTGCCACCAGTGATTTCGGCGGGAGGGTGGTCAATGAGCAGTTCTTC. It is translated as CATSDFGGRVVNEQFF.

This clonotype was counted only a few times. The chain joins TRBV20-1 to TRBJ2-1, with D possibly being TRBD1 or TRBD2 (5 bases each). Trimming cost V 7 bases and J 3 bases, with 16 bases left between them. This CDR3 spans 14 amino acids. Germline lookup yields CDR1 DFQATT and CDR2 SNEGSKA (reference sequence). The CDR3 sequence: CSEAWGSDYNEQFF. The CDR3 nucleotides read TGCAGTGAGGCGTGGGGGAGTGACTACAATGAGCAGTTCTTC.

This clonotype turned up a few times. The chain links TRBV5-1 to TRBJ2-6; 7 bases line up with TRBD1. The junction had 4 bases not matched to a gene; V was cut back by 4 bases and J by 0 bases. CDR3 length: 16 amino acids. The germline CDR1 and CDR2 sequences are SGHRS and YFSETQ. CDR3 DNA: TGCGCCAGCAGCGCAGGGACAGCCTCTGGGGCCAACGTCCTGACTTTC. Translation: CASSAGTASGANVLTF.

This clonotype has at least ten counts. The chain couples TRBV7-2 to TRBJ1-5, with D possibly matching TRBD1 (5 bases). In germline, CDR1 is SGHTA, CDR2 FQGNSA. This CDR3 contains 12 residues. With 7 bases removed from V and 5 bases from J, the gap between germline ends came to 9 bases. Written as DNA, the CDR3 is TGTGCCAGCACCTGGGGGGATCAGCCCCAGCATTTT. Translated: CASTWGDQPQHF.

This clonotype was counted ten times or more. V gene TRBV29-1 combines with J gene TRBJ2-5; D might be TRBD2 (6 bases). The CDR3 has 11 residues. CDR1 SQVTM and CDR2 ANQGSEA come from the germline V gene. V lost 5 bases and J lost 5, with 9 bases in between. CDR3 in amino acids: CSVYRGETQYF. The CDR3 DNA follows: TGCAGCGTTTACCGGGGGGAGACCCAGTACTTC. The complete variable domain, with remaining parts taken from reference TRBV29-1 and TRBJ2-5, reads SAVISQKPSRDICQRGTSLTIQCQVDSQVTMMFWYRQQPGQSLTLIATANQGSEATYESGFVIDKFPISRPNLTFSTLTVSNMSPEDSSIYLCSVYRGETQYFGPGTRLLVL.

This clonotype showed up just a few times. The chain employs TRBV29-1 and TRBJ1-2, with TRBD1 as a possible D gene (5 bases). Germline V lookup: CDR1 SQVTM, CDR2 ANQGSEA. Trimming pared 1 base from V and 8 bases from J, leaving 14 bases between. The CDR3 contains 13 residues. The CDR3 sequence is CSVEAEPGRGYTF. For the CDR3, the DNA is TGCAGCGTTGAAGCTGAACCGGGACGAGGCTACACCTTC.

Many counts were recorded for this clonotype. V and J are TRBV5-1 and TRBJ2-2, with TRBD1 matching over 8 bases. This CDR3 is 13 amino acids long. Germline values: CDR1 SGHRS, CDR2 YFSETQ. V shed 9 bases, J shed 7 bases, and the junction held 8 bases outside the gene matches. CDR3 in DNA: TGCGCCACCCGACAGGGGTGGGGCGGGGAGCTGTTTTTT. Protein: CATRQGWGGELFF.

V usage is TRBV12-3 or TRBV12-4 and J usage is TRBJ2-7; D may be TRBD2 (6 bases). V was trimmed by 6 bases and J by 5 bases, leaving 14 bases between them. This CDR3 is built from 13 residues. The CDR3 loop reads CASRGTPVDEQYF. In DNA form, the CDR3 reads TGTGCCAGCAGGGGGACTCCCGTAGACGAGCAGTACTTC.

This clonotype was counted ten times or more. The J gene is TRBJ2-7, the V gene TRBV5-1, with 7 bases matching TRBD1. V was pared by 7 bases and J by 1 base, with 5 bases of the junction left unmatched. Germline CDR1 reads SGHRS; CDR2 reads YFSETQ. This CDR3 is 13 amino acids long. The CDR3 region has the DNA TGCGCCAGCCGACAGGGAGCGTCCTACGAGCAGTACTTC. Translated, it gives CASRQGASYEQYF.

The rearrangement joins TRBV7-2 to TRBJ2-1, with D perhaps matching TRBD1 or TRBD2 (5 bases each). Germline-derived CDR1 and CDR2 are SGHTA and FQGNSA. The CDR3 is made up of 15 amino acids. V was shortened by 3 bases and J by 2 bases, with 11 bases between the two germline ends. The CDR3 sequence is CASSLGRVAYNEQFF. The CDR3 DNA reads TGTGCCAGCAGCTTGGGGCGGGTTGCCTACAATGAGCAGTTCTTC. The full variable domain, completed using reference TRBV7-2 and TRBJ2-1, is GAGVSQSPSNKVTEKGKDVELRCDPISGHTALYWYRQSLGQGLEFLIYFQGNSAPDKSGLPSDRFSAERTGGSVSTLTIQRTQQEDSAVYLCASSLGRVAYNEQFFGPGTRLTVL.

This clonotype has a handful of counts. The chain has TRBV27 and TRBJ2-2; D unclear. V was clipped by 6 bases and J by 2 bases, with 13 bases between them. CDR3 size: 15 residues. The germline V gene has CDR1 MNHEY and CDR2 SMNVEV (reference sequence). The CDR3, as DNA: TGTGCCAGCAGAGCAGACGCAGGAAACACCGGGGAGCTGTTTTTT. Amino acid sequence: CASRADAGNTGELFF.

The chain is built from TRBV12-3 or TRBV12-4 and TRBJ2-5, with D perhaps given as TRBD1 or TRBD2 (6 bases each). CDR3 length: 14 amino acids. The germline V and J ends were trimmed by 3 bases and 5 bases, with 13 bases remaining between them. CDR3 coding DNA: TGTGCCAGCAGTTTTGGAGGGGGTAAGGAGACCCAGTACTTC. Protein product: CASSFGGGKETQYF.

This clonotype was seen repeatedly, ten times or more. The gene calls are TRBV7-2 and TRBJ1-1; D unresolved. V dropped 3 bases and J dropped 2 bases, with 10 bases sitting between them. Germline V gene lookup returns CDR1 SGHTA and CDR2 FQGNSA. This CDR3 has 14 amino acids. CDR3 in amino acids: CASSFGVINTEAFF. CDR3 nucleotide sequence: TGTGCCAGCAGCTTTGGGGTTATCAACACTGAAGCTTTCTTT.

This clonotype has more than one count but fewer than ten. This chain uses TRBV28 with TRBJ2-7; the D call may be TRBD1 or TRBD2 (5 bases each). The CDR3 is 15 amino acids. The V gene's germline CDR1 is MDHEN and CDR2 SYDVKM. V was cut by 5 bases and J by 5 bases, with 19 bases left in between. In DNA form, the CDR3 reads TGTGCCAGCAGTCCACCAGGGACGGACGGTGACGAGCAGTACTTC. Its protein is CASSPPGTDGDEQYF.